This T cell receptor beta chain was obtained from a study of lymphopenia after photon versus proton radiotherapy. Assay: immunoSEQ multiplex PCR; the TCRdb copy retains only in-frame clones and omits some. This sample has around 62,000 clones; 65% to 85% occur once, and the top ten carry 2.1%. In the case of this clone: Its antigen remains unidentified.

The CDR3 spans 14 residues. The trim removed 4 bases at V and 6 bases at J, leaving 10 bases unmatched. Germline CDR1 is SGHRS and CDR2 is YFSETQ. Overall study results and limits: Post-nadir TCR diversity decline inversely tracked overall survival among those who died. Post-nadir diversity loss with photons came from oligoclonal expansion, particularly CD8+ Temra cells. Relative stability marked proton patients; photon patients lost diversity and naive cells.

The TCR was taken from a man aged 55 to 69 with pancreatic cancer. Source: peripheral blood, taken from a patient treated with proton-based radiotherapy. The rearrangement links TRBV5-1 to TRBJ2-7; TRBD1 agrees at 7 bases. CDR3 amino acids: CASSEGAFGAEQYF. For the CDR3, the DNA is TGCGCCAGCAGCGAGGGGGCCTTTGGGGCCGAGCAGTACTTC. The full variable domain, in which reference TRBV5-1 and TRBJ2-7 provide the parts outside the CDR3, is KAGVTQTPRYLIKTRGQQVTLSCSPISGHRSVSWYQQTPGQGLQFLFEYFSETQRNKGNFPGRFSGRQFSNSRSEMNVSTLELGDSALYLCASSEGAFGAEQYFGPGTRLTVT.